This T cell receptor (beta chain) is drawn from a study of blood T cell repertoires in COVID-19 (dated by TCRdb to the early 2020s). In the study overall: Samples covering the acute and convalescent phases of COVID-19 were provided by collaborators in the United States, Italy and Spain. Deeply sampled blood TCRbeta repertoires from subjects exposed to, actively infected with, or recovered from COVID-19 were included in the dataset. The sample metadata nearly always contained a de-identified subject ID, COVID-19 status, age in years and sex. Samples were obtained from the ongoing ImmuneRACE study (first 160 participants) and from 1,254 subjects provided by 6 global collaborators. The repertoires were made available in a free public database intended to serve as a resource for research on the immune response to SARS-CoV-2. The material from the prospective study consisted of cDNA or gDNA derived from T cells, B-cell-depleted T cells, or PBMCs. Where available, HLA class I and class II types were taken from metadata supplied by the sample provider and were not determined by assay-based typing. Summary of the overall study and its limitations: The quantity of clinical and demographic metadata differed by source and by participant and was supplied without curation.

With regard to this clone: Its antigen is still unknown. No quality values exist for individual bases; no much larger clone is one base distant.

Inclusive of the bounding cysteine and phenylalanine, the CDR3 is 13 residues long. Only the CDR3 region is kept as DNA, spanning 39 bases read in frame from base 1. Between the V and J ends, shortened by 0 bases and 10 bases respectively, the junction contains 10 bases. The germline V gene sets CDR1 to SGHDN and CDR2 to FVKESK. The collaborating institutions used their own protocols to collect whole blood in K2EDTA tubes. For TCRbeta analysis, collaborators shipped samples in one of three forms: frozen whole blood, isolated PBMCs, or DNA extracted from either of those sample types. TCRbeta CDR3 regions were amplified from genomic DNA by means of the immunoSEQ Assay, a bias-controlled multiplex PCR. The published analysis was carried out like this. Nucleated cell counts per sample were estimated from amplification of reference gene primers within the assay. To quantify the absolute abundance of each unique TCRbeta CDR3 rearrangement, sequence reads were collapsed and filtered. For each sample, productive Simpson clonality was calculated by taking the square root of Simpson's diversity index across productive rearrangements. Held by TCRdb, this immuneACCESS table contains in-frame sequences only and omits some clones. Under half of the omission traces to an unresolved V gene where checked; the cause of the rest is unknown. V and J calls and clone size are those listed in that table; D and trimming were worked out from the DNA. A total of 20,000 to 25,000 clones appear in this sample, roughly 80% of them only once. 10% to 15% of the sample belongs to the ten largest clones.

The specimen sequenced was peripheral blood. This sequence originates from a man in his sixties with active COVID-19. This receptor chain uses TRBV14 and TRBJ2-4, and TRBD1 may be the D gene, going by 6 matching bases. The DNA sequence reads TGTGCCAGCAGCCAAGATGTTACAGGGATTCAGTACTTC. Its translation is CASSQDVTGIQYF.